This entry concerns a single T cell receptor beta chain. Sequencing was performed with immunoSEQ multiplex PCR; in TCRdb, only in-frame clones are kept and a portion is missing. The table records 20,000 to 25,000 clones, around four fifths of them present only once. The source of the sample is a study of OX40 agonist ivuxolimab in advanced cancers. For the study at large: Ivuxolimab, an antibody acting as an agonist of OX40 (CD134), was used to treat patients. Prior therapy, whether anti-PD-1, anti-PD-L1 or anti-CTLA-4, was allowed, and roughly 44% had some.

The CDR3 totals 13 residues. V lost 7 bases to trimming and J lost 6 bases, with 13 bases between them. Germline V lookup: CDR1 MNHEY, CDR2 SMNVEV (reference sequence). The receptor comes from an adult with an advanced solid tumor such as melanoma, head and neck, liver or kidney cancer. Sequenced here: CD4+ or CD8+ T cells sorted from blood, sampled in a trial of the OX40 agonist ivuxolimab. The V call is TRBV27, the J call TRBJ2-1; D is possibly TRBD1 or TRBD2 (5 bases each). The CDR3 DNA reads as TGTGCCAGCAACCTACCCGGGGCCAATGAGCAGTTCTTC. Translation: CASNLPGANEQFF.